This T cell receptor beta chain was sequenced in a study of regulatory T cells in long-lasting Graves disease. Time point reported: newly diagnosed GD, antithyroid drugs for less than 3 months. PBMCs were the source of the RNA used for TCR sequencing. Germline CDR1 is MDHEN and CDR2 is SYDVKM. The ends were cut back, 2 bases at V and 8 bases at J, with 12 bases in the middle. The CDR3 length is 13 residues. Combining iRepertoire HTBI primers with Arm-PCR of CDR3 regions, the authors built TCR beta libraries. One entry per CDR3 protein results from TCRdb running MiXCR on the multiplex PCR reads. Of over 500,000 distinct CDR3 sequences listed, roughly 15% are singletons. This clonotype showed up many times. This same sample was also taken into another study, of T cells in Graves' hyperthyroidism and ophthalmopathy. As that study records: The HTBI primer set was used in a first-round RT-PCR of the TCR CDR3. Through a model of 13 V-J features, ophthalmopathy was separated from stable hyperthyroidism.

The sample in question was peripheral blood mononuclear cells (PBMCs), obtained at new diagnosis, from a patient treated with antithyroid drugs. The clonotype comes from a woman aged 25 to 45 with Graves disease. The J gene is TRBJ1-1, the V gene TRBV28; D perhaps matches TRBD1 (5 bases). CDR3: CASSLEGPYEAFF. CDR3 DNA sequence: TGTGCCAGCAGTTTAGAGGGGCCTTACGAAGCTTTCTTT.